This entry features one TCR beta chain sequence. Its antigen is unidentified. These data originate in a study of T cells in Graves' hyperthyroidism and ophthalmopathy. Study results and caveats: Ophthalmopathy and stable hyperthyroidism were separated by a 13 V-J model.

In the ophthalmopathy cohort, Clinical Activity Score was at least 3, NOSPECS grade at least 4, and duration under 3 months. Based on clinical symptoms, serum thyroxine and TRAb, thyroid ultrasound and orbital computed tomography, diagnoses were reached. V was clipped by 0 bases and J by 5 bases; unmatched bases: 2. Germline CDR1 reads LGHNA; CDR2 reads YNFKEQ. This CDR3 region has 15 residues. The TCR beta CDR3 regions underwent amplification using RNA transcripts as the source. RT-PCR in the first round (using the HTBI primer set) targeted the TCR CDR3. TCRdb re-called the multiplex PCR reads through MiXCR, storing one row per CDR3 protein. The table has hundreds of thousands of distinct CDR3 sequences, less than 20% seen once.

The source is a man aged 40-49 years with Graves' ophthalmopathy. This chain connects TRBV4-2 to TRBJ1-4, with 8 bases that match TRBD1. The sequencing input was blood. DNA for the CDR3: TGTGCCAGCAGCCAAGAGGGACAGGAGAATGAAAAACTGTTTTTT. This sequence encodes CASSQEGQENEKLFF.